A single sample gave rise to the 9 T cell receptor beta chains below, sequenced in a study of blood T cell repertoires in COVID-19 (dated by TCRdb to about 2020). Library method: the immunoSEQ multiplex PCR assay. TCRdb took this table from immuneACCESS and kept in-frame rearrangements with V and J called. Such tables lack part of the clones; where checked against another copy, unresolved V genes explain under half of the gap, and the rest is unexplained. The sample table shows roughly 180,000 clones, and 86% are seen once. Roughly 9.1% of the sample comes from the top ten. Material: PBMCs or T cells enriched from blood (not recorded which). The receptors were sampled from a young woman who had recovered from COVID-19.

This clone was seen only once. J is TRBJ2-1 and V is TRBV3-1 (or the pseudogene TRBV3-2); D is uncertain. V lost 1 base to trimming and J lost 3 bases, with 7 bases between them. The CDR3 runs to 14 residues. Germline values: CDR1 LGHDT, CDR2 YNNKEL (reference sequence). This CDR3 reads CASSQVAHYNEQFF. CDR3 nucleotides: TGTGCCAGCAGCCAAGTGGCTCACTACAATGAGCAGTTCTTC.

The chain employs TRBV2 and TRBJ1-3; a possible D gene is TRBD1 (5 bases). CDR1 SNHLY and CDR2 FYNNEI come from the germline V gene. CDR3 length: 13 residues. The V and J ends lost 6 bases and 8 bases respectively, with 14 bases between them. CDR3 in DNA: TGTGCCAGCAGAGCGACGGGGGTTGACACCATATATTTT. Translation gives CASRATGVDTIYF.

This chain uses TRBV14 with TRBJ1-4, with D possibly being TRBD1 (5 bases). The CDR3 length is 12 residues. CDR1 SGHDN and CDR2 FVKESK come from the germline V gene. Trimming took off 4 bases at V and 13 bases at J, with 13 bases between the two ends. The CDR3 loop reads CASSPTASRLFF. In DNA form, the CDR3 reads TGTGCCAGCAGCCCGACAGCTTCAAGACTGTTTTTT.

In the case of this clone: This CDR3 is also generated by other DNA sequences in the sample. The chain joins TRBV11-2 to TRBJ1-5, with D hard to call. V lost 0 bases to trimming and J lost 5 bases, with 5 bases between them. The CDR3 is 13 residues long. Germline V gene sequence: CDR1 SGHAT, CDR2 FQNNGV. CDR3 DNA sequence: TGTGCCAGCAGCTTAGATCGGGATCAGCCCCAGCATTTT. Amino acid sequence: CASSLDRDQPQHF.

The chain carries TRBV4-2 and TRBJ1-3, with D tentatively TRBD1 (6 bases). The CDR3 consists of 15 residues. CDR1 is LGHNA, CDR2 YNFKEQ, per germline. Trimming removed 0 bases from V and 1 base from J, with 7 bases in between. This CDR3 reads CASSQDRGSGNTIYF. In DNA, the CDR3 is TGTGCCAGCAGCCAAGACAGGGGATCTGGAAACACCATATATTTT.

This chain joins TRBV4-1 and TRBJ2-1, with 8 nucleotides matching TRBD2. The junction had 3 bases not matched to a gene; V was cut back by 0 bases and J by 2 bases. This CDR3 region has 16 residues. Germline CDR1 and CDR2: MGHRA and YSYEKL. CDR3 residues: CASSQDPLAAYNEQFF. Written as DNA, the CDR3 is TGCGCCAGCAGCCAAGATCCACTAGCGGCCTACAATGAGCAGTTCTTC.

This clone turned up a few times. This chain uses TRBV6-5 with TRBJ2-5; 9 bases are shared with TRBD1. Germline CDR1 is MNHEY and CDR2 is SVGAGI. This CDR3 has 16 residues. Trimming removed 0 bases from V and 1 base from J; junction bases left unmatched: 3. Written as DNA, the CDR3 is TGTGCCAGCAGTTACTCAGGGACAGGGTTCCAAGAGACCCAGTACTTC. It encodes CASSYSGTGFQETQYF.

The gene calls are TRBV30 and TRBJ2-3, with 10 bases aligning to TRBD2. With V trimmed by 0 bases and J by 5 bases, 8 bases remained unmatched. The CDR3 contains 16 residues. Germline lookup yields CDR1 GTSNPN and CDR2 SVGIG (reference sequence). The CDR3 sequence is CAWSVPIAGGQDTQYF. The CDR3, as DNA: TGTGCCTGGAGTGTACCGATAGCGGGAGGCCAAGATACGCAGTATTTT.

A remark on this clone: The same CDR3 also results from other DNA sequences found in this sample. This chain uses TRBV5-1 with TRBJ2-1; TRBD2 agrees at 16 bases. Germline V gene lookup returns CDR1 SGHRS and CDR2 YFSETQ. The CDR3 is 15 amino acids. J was trimmed by 8 bases and V by 4 bases; bases with no gene match: 3. CDR3 loop: CASSPGLAGGDEQFF. The CDR3 region has the DNA TGCGCCAGCAGCCCGGGACTAGCGGGAGGGGATGAGCAGTTCTTC.